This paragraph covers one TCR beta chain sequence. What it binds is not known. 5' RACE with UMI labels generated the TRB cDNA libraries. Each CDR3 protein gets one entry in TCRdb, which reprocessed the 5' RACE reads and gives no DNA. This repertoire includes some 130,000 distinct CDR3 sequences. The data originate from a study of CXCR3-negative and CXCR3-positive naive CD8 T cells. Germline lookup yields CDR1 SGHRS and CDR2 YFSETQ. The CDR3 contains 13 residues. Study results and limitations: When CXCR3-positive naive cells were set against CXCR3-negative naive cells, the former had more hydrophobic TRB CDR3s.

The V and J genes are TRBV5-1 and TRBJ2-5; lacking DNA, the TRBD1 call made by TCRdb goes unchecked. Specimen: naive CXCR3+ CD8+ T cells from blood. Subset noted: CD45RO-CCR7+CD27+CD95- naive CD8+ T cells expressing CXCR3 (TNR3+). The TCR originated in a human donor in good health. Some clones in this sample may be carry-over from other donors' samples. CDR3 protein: CASSLYGTGTQYF.